Sequencing of this T cell receptor (beta chain) was carried out in a study of cytomegalovirus exposure and HLA in healthy donors. Primers included in the PCR were 60 Vbeta and 13 Jbeta primers. Profiling relied on immunoSEQ multiplex PCR, and the TCRdb table lists in-frame clones only, not all of them. Seen here are under 200,000 clones, around 77% observed once, and the top ten hold around 2.2%. CDR1 SGHTA and CDR2 FQGNSA come from the germline V gene. This CDR3 has 15 amino acids. This clone was found once. The germline gene is not matched at one end of the junction; a read error may be the cause. The specimen was PBMCs. This clonotype originated in a man between 60 and 75 years old in good health and CMV-seronegative. The rearrangement links TRBV7-2 to TRBJ2-7; 13 nucleotides line up with TRBD2. This CDR3 reads CASSSQVGTSGKLRF. For the CDR3, the DNA is TGTGCCAGCAGCTCGCAAGTCGGGACTAGCGGGAAGCTAAGGTTC.